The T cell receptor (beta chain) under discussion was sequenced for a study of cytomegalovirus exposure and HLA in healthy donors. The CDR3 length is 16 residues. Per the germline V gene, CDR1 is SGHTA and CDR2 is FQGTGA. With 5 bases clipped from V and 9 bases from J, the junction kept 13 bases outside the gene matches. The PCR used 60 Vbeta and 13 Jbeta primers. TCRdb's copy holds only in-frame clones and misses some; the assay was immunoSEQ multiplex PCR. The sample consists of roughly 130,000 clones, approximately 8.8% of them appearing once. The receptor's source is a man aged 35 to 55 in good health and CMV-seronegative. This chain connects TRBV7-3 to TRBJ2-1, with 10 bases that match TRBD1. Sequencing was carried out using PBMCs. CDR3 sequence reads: CASSRQGQGVLGEQFF. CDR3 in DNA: TGTGCCAGCAGCCGTCAAGGACAGGGGGTATTGGGTGAGCAGTTCTTC.